The subject of this entry is one T cell receptor (beta chain). Assay: immunoSEQ multiplex PCR; the TCRdb copy retains only in-frame clones and omits some. The sample comprises more than 95,000 clones, roughly nine tenths of which are singletons, and about 0.93% rests with the top ten. The data stem from a study of T cell changes during pregnancy in multiple sclerosis. The germline CDR1 and CDR2 sequences are LGHNA and YNFKEQ. The CDR3 covers 18 residues. Trimming took 6 bases from V and 7 from J; bases not matched to a gene: 17. This chain uses TRBV4-2 with TRBJ2-1, with 11 bases aligning to TRBD2. Sequenced material: peripheral blood, taken after pregnancy. This clonotype originated in a female donor with multiple sclerosis, enrolled in a pregnancy study. The CDR3 protein is CASRKTGGSGGAFNEQFF. Written as DNA, the CDR3 is TGTGCCAGCAGAAAGACAGGAGGTAGCGGGGGGGCGTTTAATGAGCAGTTCTTC.